This is a list of T cell receptor beta chains from one sample in a study of brain T cells in children with intractable seizures. Produced via immunoSEQ multiplex PCR; TCRdb's table is partial and in-frame only. The sample includes approximately 330,000 clones, more than 85% of them seen just once. Sample: peripheral blood, taken less than 6 months after surgery. Source of these receptors: a boy in the first two years of life with tuberous sclerosis and intractable seizures. The CDR3 runs from the conserved cysteine through the conserved F or W. A D gene is named only where the DNA matches it firmly. The listing skips clone size in some rows; elsewhere it reads once, few, many or a size class.

d_gene: TRBD2
v_gene: TRBV28
abundance: -
j_gene: TRBJ2-4
CDR3nt: TGTGCCGCGGGGGGCTGGGTAGAGTACTTC
CDR3aa: CAAGGWVEYF

d_gene: TRBD1
v_gene: TRBV27
abundance: -
j_gene: TRBJ2-6
CDR3nt: TGTGCCAGCAGTAACTCGACAGGGGGCTCTGGGGCCAACGTCCTGACTTTC
CDR3aa: CASSNSTGGSGANVLTF

d_gene: -
v_gene: TRBV29-1
abundance: -
j_gene: TRBJ2-3
CDR3nt: TGCAGCGCCCCACTAGATACGCAGTATTTT
CDR3aa: CSAPLDTQYF

d_gene: -
v_gene: TRBV18
abundance: -
j_gene: TRBJ1-2
CDR3nt: TGTGCCAGCTTCACACCGGGGGGAGGCTATGGCTACACCTTC
CDR3aa: CASFTPGGGYGYTF

d_gene: TRBD1
v_gene: TRBV15
abundance: -
j_gene: TRBJ2-3
CDR3nt: TGTGCCACCAGCAGGGGTCAGGGGGACCTAGATACGCAGTATTTT
CDR3aa: CATSRGQGDLDTQYF

d_gene: TRBD2
v_gene: TRBV4-1
abundance: -
j_gene: TRBJ2-1
CDR3nt: TGCGCCAGCAGCCAAAGGACTAGCACGAGCTCCTACAATGAGCAGTTCTTC
CDR3aa: CASSQRTSTSSYNEQFF

d_gene: TRBD1
v_gene: TRBV11-3
abundance: -
j_gene: TRBJ2-1
CDR3nt: TGTGCCAGCAAGGGGGCCAATGAGCAGTTCTTC
CDR3aa: CASKGANEQFF

d_gene: -
v_gene: TRBV27
abundance: -
j_gene: TRBJ2-1
CDR3nt: TGTGCCAGCACCATCTCCGGGACCCACAATGAGCAGTTCTTC
CDR3aa: CASTISGTHNEQFF

d_gene: -
v_gene: TRBV2
abundance: once
j_gene: TRBJ2-5
CDR3nt: TGTGCCAGCAGGGCAGGGTTAGGGCAAGAGACCCAGTACTTC
CDR3aa: CASRAGLGQETQYF

d_gene: -
v_gene: TRBV5-1
abundance: -
j_gene: TRBJ2-1
CDR3nt: TGCGCCAGCAGCTTGGGTAAGCCCTACAATGAGCAGTTCTTC
CDR3aa: CASSLGKPYNEQFF

d_gene: -
v_gene: TRBV6-6
abundance: -
j_gene: TRBJ2-4
CDR3nt: TGTGCCAGCATTGCGTCACAGGCCAAAAACATTCAGTACTTC
CDR3aa: CASIASQAKNIQYF

d_gene: -
v_gene: TRBV18
abundance: -
j_gene: TRBJ2-3
CDR3nt: TGTGCCAGCTCACCACCGTCGAGGGCCCCAGATACGCAGTATTTT
CDR3aa: CASSPPSRAPDTQYF

d_gene: -
v_gene: TRBV19
abundance: -
j_gene: TRBJ2-7
CDR3nt: TGTGCCAGTAGTATTTCTTCGGTCCCACTCTACGAGCAGTACTTC
CDR3aa: CASSISSVPLYEQYF

d_gene: -
v_gene: TRBV3-1/TRBV3-2
abundance: -
j_gene: TRBJ2-2
CDR3nt: TGTGCCAGCAGCCTAAACACCGGGGAGCTGTTTTTT
CDR3aa: CASSLNTGELFF

d_gene: -
v_gene: TRBV18
abundance: -
j_gene: TRBJ2-5
CDR3nt: TGTGCCAGCTCACCCGAAGGGCTCAGAGAGACCCAGTACTTC
CDR3aa: CASSPEGLRETQYF

d_gene: -
v_gene: TRBV11-2
abundance: -
j_gene: TRBJ2-7
CDR3nt: TGTGCCAGCAGCTTAGACCCAGAGGACGAGCAGTACTTC
CDR3aa: CASSLDPEDEQYF

d_gene: -
v_gene: TRBV5-1
abundance: -
j_gene: TRBJ2-2
CDR3nt: TGCGCCAGCAGCTCCCAGTACACCGGGGAGCTGTTTTTT
CDR3aa: CASSSQYTGELFF